The T cell receptor beta chain under discussion was sequenced for a study of a mutant IDH1 vaccine in newly diagnosed glioma. For the study at large: Initiation of the vaccine course occurred 4-6 weeks after radiotherapy alone, or alongside temozolomide cycles. Before enrollment, patients got radiotherapy alone, temozolomide alone, or mostly the combination. The sex distribution of treated patients was about 62% male and around 40% female, with a mean age of roughly 40 years.

As for time point: week 5, during vaccination. Doses consisted of 300 ug of mutant IDH1 20-mer peptide each, paired with topical imiquimod. Points on this clone: As yet, its antigen is unknown.

The CDR3 runs 14 residues. The germline V gene encodes CDR1 SGHRS and CDR2 YFSETQ. V was shortened by 0 bases and J by 13 bases, with 16 bases between the two germline ends. Clones were read by immunoSEQ multiplex PCR, and TCRdb kept only the in-frame ones, dropping some. Here the sample spans approximately 40,000 clones, roughly 74% being singletons. This receptor was taken from a man in his forties with glioma. Material: PBMCs, obtained from a glioma patient whose treatment included an IDH1 peptide vaccine. The V gene is TRBV5-1, the J gene TRBJ2-2; possibly TRBD1 or TRBD2 for D (5 bases each). The chain's CDR3 is CASSLDPRDGWLFF. The CDR3 nucleotides are TGCGCCAGCAGCTTGGATCCCAGGGACGGGTGGCTGTTTTTT. The full variable domain, in which reference TRBV5-1 and TRBJ2-2 provide the parts outside the CDR3, is KAGVTQTPRYLIKTRGQQVTLSCSPISGHRSVSWYQQTPGQGLQFLFEYFSETQRNKGNFPGRFSGRQFSNSRSEMNVSTLELGDSALYLCASSLDPRDGWLFFGEGSRLTVL.